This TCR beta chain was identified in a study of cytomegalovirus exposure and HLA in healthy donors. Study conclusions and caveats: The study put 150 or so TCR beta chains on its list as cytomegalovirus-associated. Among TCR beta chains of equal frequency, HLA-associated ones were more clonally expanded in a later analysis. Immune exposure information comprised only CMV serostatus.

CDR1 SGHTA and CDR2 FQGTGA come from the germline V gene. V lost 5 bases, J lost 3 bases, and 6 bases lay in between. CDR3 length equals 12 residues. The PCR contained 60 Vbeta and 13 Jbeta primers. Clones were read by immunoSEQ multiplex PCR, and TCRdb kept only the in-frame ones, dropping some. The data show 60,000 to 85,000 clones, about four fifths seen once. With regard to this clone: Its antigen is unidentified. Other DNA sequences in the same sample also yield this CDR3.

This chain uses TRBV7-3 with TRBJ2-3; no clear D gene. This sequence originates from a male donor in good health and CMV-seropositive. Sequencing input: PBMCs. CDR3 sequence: CASSRDTDTQYF. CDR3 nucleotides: TGTGCCAGCAGCCGAGATACAGATACGCAGTATTTT.